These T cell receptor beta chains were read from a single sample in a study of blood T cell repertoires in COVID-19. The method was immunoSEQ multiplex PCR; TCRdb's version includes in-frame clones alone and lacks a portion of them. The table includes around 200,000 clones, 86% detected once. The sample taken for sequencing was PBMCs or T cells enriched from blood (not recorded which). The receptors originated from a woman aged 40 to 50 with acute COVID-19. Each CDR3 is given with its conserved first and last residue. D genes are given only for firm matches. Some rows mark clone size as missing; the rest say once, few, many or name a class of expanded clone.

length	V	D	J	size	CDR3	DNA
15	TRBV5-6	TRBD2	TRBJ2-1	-	CASSFALAGGHEQFF	TGTGCCAGCAGCTTCGCACTAGCGGGGGGGCATGAGCAGTTCTTC
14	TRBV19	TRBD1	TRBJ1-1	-	CASSPEGARLEAFF	TGTGCCAGTAGCCCCGAGGGGGCACGGCTTGAAGCTTTCTTT
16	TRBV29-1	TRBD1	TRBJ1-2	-	CSVISPRGLSDYGYTF	TGCAGCGTTATTAGTCCCAGGGGGTTGAGTGACTATGGCTACACCTTC
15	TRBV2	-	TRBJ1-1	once	CASSPIRDSSGEAFF	TGTGCCAGCAGTCCTATTCGGGACTCTTCAGGAGAAGCTTTCTTT
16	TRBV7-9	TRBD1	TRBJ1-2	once	CASSSPGQGAFDGYTF	TGTGCCAGCAGCTCACCGGGACAGGGGGCTTTCGATGGCTACACCTTC
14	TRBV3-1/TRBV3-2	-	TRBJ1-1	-	CASSHTGNRTEAFF	TGTGCCAGCAGCCATACGGGGAACCGGACTGAAGCTTTCTTT
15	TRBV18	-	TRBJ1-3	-	CASSPVQDSGNTIYF	TGTGCCAGCTCACCTGTCCAGGACTCTGGAAACACCATATATTTT
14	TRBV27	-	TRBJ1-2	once	CASTASGTPYGYTF	TGTGCCAGCACCGCATCCGGGACTCCCTATGGCTACACCTTC
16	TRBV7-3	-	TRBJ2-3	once	CASSLMGQGDSDTQYF	TGTGCCAGCAGCCTCATGGGGCAGGGGGACTCAGATACGCAGTATTTT
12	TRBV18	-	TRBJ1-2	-	CASSPTVDGYTF	TGTGCCAGCTCACCAACAGTCGATGGCTACACCTTC
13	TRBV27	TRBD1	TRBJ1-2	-	CASSPTGGYGYTF	TGTGCCAGCAGTCCGACAGGGGGATATGGCTACACCTTC
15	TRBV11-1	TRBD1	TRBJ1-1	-	CASSAYRGQNTEAFF	TGTGCCAGCAGCGCCTACAGGGGCCAGAACACTGAAGCTTTCTTT
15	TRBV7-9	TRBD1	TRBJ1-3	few	CASSPGQYSGNTIYF	TGTGCCAGCAGCCCGGGACAGTACTCTGGAAACACCATATATTTT
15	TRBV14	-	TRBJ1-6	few	CASSQTSSYNSPLHF	TGTGCCAGCAGCCAGACAAGCTCCTATAATTCACCCCTCCACTTT
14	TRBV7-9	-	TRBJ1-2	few	CASSPPEDPYGYTF	TGTGCCAGCAGCCCTCCGGAGGATCCCTATGGCTACACCTTC
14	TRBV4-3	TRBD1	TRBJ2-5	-	CASSLRTGQETQYF	TGCGCCAGCAGCCTGCGGACAGGACAAGAGACCCAGTACTTC
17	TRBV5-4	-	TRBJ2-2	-	CASSNPNRGRNTGELFF	TGTGCCAGCAGTAACCCCAATAGGGGCAGAAACACCGGGGAGCTGTTTTTT
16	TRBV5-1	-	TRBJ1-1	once	CASSHSLDRANTEAFF	TGCGCCAGCAGCCACTCTCTCGACAGAGCGAACACTGAAGCTTTCTTT
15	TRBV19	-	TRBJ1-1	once	CASSSPGHPNTEAFF	TGTGCCAGTAGTTCGCCGGGACACCCGAACACTGAAGCTTTCTTT
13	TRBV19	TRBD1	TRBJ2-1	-	CASSSRGFDEQFF	TGTGCCAGTAGTTCCAGGGGGTTTGATGAGCAGTTCTTC
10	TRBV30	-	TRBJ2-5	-	CAWGGETQYF	TGTGCCTGGGGGGGGGAGACCCAGTACTTC
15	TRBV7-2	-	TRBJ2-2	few	CASSPAGTNTGELFF	TGTGCCAGCAGCCCCGCCGGGACAAACACCGGGGAGCTGTTTTTT
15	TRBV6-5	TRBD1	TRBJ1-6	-	CATPSAGTGVSPLHF	TGTGCCACCCCGAGCGCCGGGACAGGGGTCTCACCCCTCCACTTT
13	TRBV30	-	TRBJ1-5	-	CAWSIDSHQPQHF	TGTGCCTGGAGTATCGACAGTCATCAGCCCCAGCATTTT
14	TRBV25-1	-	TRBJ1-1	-	CASSEFLQDTEAFF	TGTGCCAGCAGTGAATTTCTACAGGACACTGAAGCTTTCTTT
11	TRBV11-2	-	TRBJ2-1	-	CASSFGDEQFF	TGTGCCAGCAGCTTCGGGGATGAGCAGTTCTTC
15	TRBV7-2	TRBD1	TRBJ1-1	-	CASSFRQGRNTEAFF	TGTGCCAGCAGCTTTAGACAGGGGCGGAACACTGAAGCTTTCTTT
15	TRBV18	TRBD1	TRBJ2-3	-	CASSLGQGAGDTQYF	TGTGCCAGCTCGCTCGGACAGGGGGCAGGAGATACGCAGTATTTT
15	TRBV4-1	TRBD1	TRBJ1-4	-	CASSRTGAPNEKLFF	TGCGCCAGCAGCCGGACAGGGGCCCCTAATGAAAAACTGTTTTTT
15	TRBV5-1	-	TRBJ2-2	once	CASSRGSLNTGELFF	TGCGCCAGCAGCCGCGGATCCTTGAACACCGGGGAGCTGTTTTTT
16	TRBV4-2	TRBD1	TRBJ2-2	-	CASSQGQGVGTGELFF	TGTGCCAGCAGCCAAGGGCAGGGGGTGGGAACCGGGGAGCTGTTTTTT
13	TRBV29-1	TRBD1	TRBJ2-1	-	CSVPGDRESEQFF	TGCAGCGTTCCAGGGGACAGGGAAAGTGAGCAGTTCTTC
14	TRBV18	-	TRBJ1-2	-	CASSPVRAENGYTF	TGTGCCAGCTCACCCGTGAGGGCGGAGAATGGCTACACCTTC
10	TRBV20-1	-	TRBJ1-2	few	CSALSYGYTF	TGCAGTGCACTCTCCTATGGCTACACCTTC
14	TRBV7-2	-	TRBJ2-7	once	CASSLAPGLFEQYF	TGTGCCAGCAGCTTAGCGCCGGGACTGTTCGAGCAGTACTTC
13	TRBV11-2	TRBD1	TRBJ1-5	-	CASSYETGEPQHF	TGTGCCAGCAGCTACGAGACAGGGGAGCCCCAGCATTTT
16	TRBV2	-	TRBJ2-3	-	CASRSPLGRGVDTQYF	TGTGCCAGCAGGAGCCCCCTGGGCCGGGGAGTAGATACGCAGTATTTT
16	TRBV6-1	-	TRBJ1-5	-	CASSAGARDSNQPQHF	TGTGCCAGCAGTGCCGGAGCCCGGGACTCCAATCAGCCCCAGCATTTT